A selection of T cell receptor beta chains follows, all from one sample in a study of blood T cell repertoires in COVID-19. TCRdb's copy holds only in-frame clones and misses some; the assay was immunoSEQ multiplex PCR. Counted here are fewer than 250,000 clones, roughly nine tenths occurring once; the ten biggest clones make up 0.78%. Sequencing was done on a sample of peripheral blood. All receptors come from a woman aged 70-85 years with acute or convalescent COVID-19. CDR3s include the opening cysteine and the closing phenylalanine or tryptophan. The D gene is left open where the match is weak. Clone size, where shown, is once, few, many, or a class for clones that have expanded.

J gene	CDR3 length	clone size	D gene	V gene	CDR3 DNA	CDR3 protein
TRBJ2-2	16	few	TRBD2	TRBV11-3	TGTGCCAGCAGCTTAGATTTTAGCGGGGGTGACGGGGAGCTGTTTTTT	CASSLDFSGGDGELFF
TRBJ2-1	13	few	TRBD1	TRBV6-5	TGTGCCAGCACTGCAACCTACAGGGGTGAGCAGTTCTTC	CASTATYRGEQFF
TRBJ1-4	17	NA	NA	TRBV5-1	TGCGCCAGCAGCTTGGGGGCCTGGGCAGGGCCCCGCGAAAAACTGTTTTTT	CASSLGAWAGPREKLFF
TRBJ2-7	15	NA	TRBD1	TRBV24-1	TGTGCCACCAGCCCGACGGGACAGGGATCCTACGAGCAGTACTTC	CATSPTGQGSYEQYF
TRBJ2-5	15	NA	TRBD2	TRBV5-1	TGCGCCAGCAGCTTGGAAGCGGGGAACCAAGAGACCCAGTACTTC	CASSLEAGNQETQYF
TRBJ2-3	13	NA	NA	TRBV6-2/TRBV6-3	TGTGCCAGCAGTGCGGGTCGCACAGATACGCAGTATTTT	CASSAGRTDTQYF
TRBJ2-2	15	NA	NA	TRBV7-3	TGTGCCAGCAGCGTCGGGGGGCTCAACACCGGGGAGCTGTTTTTT	CASSVGGLNTGELFF
TRBJ1-2	15	NA	TRBD1	TRBV7-2	TGTGCCAGCAGCTTAGTGGAGGGGGCGGACTATGGCTACACCTTC	CASSLVEGADYGYTF
TRBJ2-5	16	NA	NA	TRBV18	TGTGCCAGCTCACGCCTCATGGCGGGTGCCCAAGAGACCCAGTACTTC	CASSRLMAGAQETQYF
TRBJ2-3	16	NA	NA	TRBV7-2	TGTGCCAGCAGCTTACTAGGAAGCACTAGCACAGATACGCAGTATTTT	CASSLLGSTSTDTQYF
TRBJ2-7	14	NA	NA	TRBV21-1	TGTGCCAGCAGCAAGGGACAGGCTTACCACGAGCAGTACTTC	CASSKGQAYHEQYF
TRBJ1-5	14	NA	NA	TRBV3-1/TRBV3-2	TGTGCCAGCAGTCCCAGTGGAGCTAATCAGCCCCAGCATTTT	CASSPSGANQPQHF
TRBJ2-3	13	few	NA	TRBV27	TGTGCCAGCAGCCAACAGGGCACAGATACGCAGTATTTT	CASSQQGTDTQYF
TRBJ1-3	15	NA	TRBD1	TRBV7-8	TGTGCCAGCAGCCGAGACAGGGCGTCCGGAAACACCATATATTTT	CASSRDRASGNTIYF
TRBJ2-7	15	few	NA	TRBV18	TGTGCCAGCTCACCAGGGATAGCGAGCTCCTACGAGCAGTACTTC	CASSPGIASSYEQYF
TRBJ2-1	15	once	TRBD1	TRBV7-7	TGTGCTAGCAGCTCTGGACAGGGGGGTTACAATGAGCAGTTCTTC	CASSSGQGGYNEQFF
TRBJ1-2	13	NA	NA	TRBV21-1	TGTGCCCGCACGGGAGGAGTATACTATGGCTACACCTTC	CARTGGVYYGYTF
TRBJ1-5	15	NA	NA	TRBV2	TGTGCCAGCAGTGCCGAGACAGGCCCGAATCAGCCCCAGCATTTT	CASSAETGPNQPQHF
TRBJ1-5	13	NA	NA	TRBV28	TGTGCCAGCCAGGGCTCCGCTAATCAGCCCCAGCATTTT	CASQGSANQPQHF
TRBJ2-3	15	NA	NA	TRBV6-6	TGTGCCAGCAGCTCGAGGAGGGACTTTCCAGATACGCAGTATTTT	CASSSRRDFPDTQYF
TRBJ1-2	13	NA	TRBD1	TRBV10-3	TGTGCCATCAGCCGGGACAGCTCATATGGCTACACCTTC	CAISRDSSYGYTF